Listed here is a single TCR beta chain. The data are from a study of control samples from healthy donors and cancer patients. TCRdb's copy holds only in-frame clones and misses some; the assay was immunoSEQ multiplex PCR. The sample lists around 84,000 clones; about nine tenths were seen once. The TCR was taken from a man aged 25-45 years in good health. Sequencing was performed on blood.

The CDR3 reads CASSFTTVNNEQFF. As DNA, the CDR3 is TGTGCCAGCAGCTTCACAACAGTTAACAATGAGCAGTTCTTC. The chain is built from TRBV5-8 and TRBJ2-1; D gene uncertain. Trimming took off 2 bases at V and 5 bases at J, with 11 bases between the two ends. Per germline, CDR1 SGHTS and CDR2 YDEGEE. CDR3 length: 14 residues.